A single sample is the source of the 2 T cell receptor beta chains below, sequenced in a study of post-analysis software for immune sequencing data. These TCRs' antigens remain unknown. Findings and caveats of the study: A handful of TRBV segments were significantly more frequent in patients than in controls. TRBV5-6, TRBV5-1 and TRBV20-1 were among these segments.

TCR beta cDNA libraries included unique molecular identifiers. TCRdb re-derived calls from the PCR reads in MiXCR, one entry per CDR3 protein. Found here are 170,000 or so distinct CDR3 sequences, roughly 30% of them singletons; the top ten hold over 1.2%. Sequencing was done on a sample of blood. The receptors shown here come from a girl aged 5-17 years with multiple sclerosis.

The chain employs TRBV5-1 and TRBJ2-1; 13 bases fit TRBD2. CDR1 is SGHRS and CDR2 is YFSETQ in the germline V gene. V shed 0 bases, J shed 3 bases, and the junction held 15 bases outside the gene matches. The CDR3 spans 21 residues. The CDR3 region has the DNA TGCGCCAGCAGCTTGGCAGGACTAGCGGGAGTAGACGGAGAGGTCTACAATGAGCAGTTCTTC. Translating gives CASSLAGLAGVDGEVYNEQFF.

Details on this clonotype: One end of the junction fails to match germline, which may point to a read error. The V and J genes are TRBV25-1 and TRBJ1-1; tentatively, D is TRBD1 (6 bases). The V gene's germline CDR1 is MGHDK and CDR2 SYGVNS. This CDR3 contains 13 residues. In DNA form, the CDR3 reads TGTGCCAGCATCAGAGGGGGAGACACTGAGGCTTTCTTT. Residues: CASIRGGDTEAFF. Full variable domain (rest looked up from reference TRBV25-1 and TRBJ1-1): EADIYQTPRYLVIGTGKKITLECSQTMGHDKMYWYQQDPGMELHLIHYSYGVNSTEKGDLSSESTVSRIRTEHFPLTLESARPSHTSQYLCASIRGGDTEAFFGQGTRLTVV.